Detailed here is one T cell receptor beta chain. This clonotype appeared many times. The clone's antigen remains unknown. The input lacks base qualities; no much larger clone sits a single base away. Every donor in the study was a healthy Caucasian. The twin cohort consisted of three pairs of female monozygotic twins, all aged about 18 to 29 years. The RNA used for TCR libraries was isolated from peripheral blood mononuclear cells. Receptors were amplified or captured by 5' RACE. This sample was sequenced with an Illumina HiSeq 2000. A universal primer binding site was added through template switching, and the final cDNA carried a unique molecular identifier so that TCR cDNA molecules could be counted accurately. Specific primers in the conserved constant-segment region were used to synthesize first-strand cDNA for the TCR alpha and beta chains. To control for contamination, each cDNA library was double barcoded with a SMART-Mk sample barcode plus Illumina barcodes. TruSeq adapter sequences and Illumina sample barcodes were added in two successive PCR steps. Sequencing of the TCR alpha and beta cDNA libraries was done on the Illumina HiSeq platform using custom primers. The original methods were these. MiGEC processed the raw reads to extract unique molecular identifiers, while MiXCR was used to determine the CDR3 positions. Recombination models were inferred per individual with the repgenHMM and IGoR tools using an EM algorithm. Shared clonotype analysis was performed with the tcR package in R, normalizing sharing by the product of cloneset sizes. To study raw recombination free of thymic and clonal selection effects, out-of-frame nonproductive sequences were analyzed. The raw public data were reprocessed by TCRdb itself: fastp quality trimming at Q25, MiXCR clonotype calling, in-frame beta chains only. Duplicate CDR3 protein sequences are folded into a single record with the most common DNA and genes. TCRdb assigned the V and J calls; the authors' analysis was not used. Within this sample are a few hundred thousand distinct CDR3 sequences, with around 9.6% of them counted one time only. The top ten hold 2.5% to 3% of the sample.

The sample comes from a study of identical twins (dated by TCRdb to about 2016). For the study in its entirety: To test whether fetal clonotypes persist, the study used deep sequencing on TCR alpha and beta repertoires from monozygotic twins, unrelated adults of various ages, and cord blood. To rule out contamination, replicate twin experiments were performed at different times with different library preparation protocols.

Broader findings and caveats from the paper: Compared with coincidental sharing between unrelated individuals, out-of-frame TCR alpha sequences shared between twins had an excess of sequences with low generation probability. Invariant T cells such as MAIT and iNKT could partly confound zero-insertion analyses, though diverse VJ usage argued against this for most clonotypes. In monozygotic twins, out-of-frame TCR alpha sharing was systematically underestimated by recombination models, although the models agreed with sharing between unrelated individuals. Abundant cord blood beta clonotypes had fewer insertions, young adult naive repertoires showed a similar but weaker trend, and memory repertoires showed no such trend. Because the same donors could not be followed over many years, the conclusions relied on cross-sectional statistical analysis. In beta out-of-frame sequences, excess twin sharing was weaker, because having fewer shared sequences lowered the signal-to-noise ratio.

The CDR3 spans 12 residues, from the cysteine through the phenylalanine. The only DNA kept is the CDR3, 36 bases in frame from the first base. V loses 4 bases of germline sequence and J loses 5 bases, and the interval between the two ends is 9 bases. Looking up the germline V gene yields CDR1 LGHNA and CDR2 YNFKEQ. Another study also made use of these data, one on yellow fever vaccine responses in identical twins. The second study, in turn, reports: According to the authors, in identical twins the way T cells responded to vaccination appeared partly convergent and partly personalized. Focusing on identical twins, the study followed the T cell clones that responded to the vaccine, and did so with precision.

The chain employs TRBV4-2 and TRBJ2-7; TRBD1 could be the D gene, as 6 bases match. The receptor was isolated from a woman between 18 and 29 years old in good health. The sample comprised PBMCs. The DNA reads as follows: TGTGCCAGCAGCCCCGACAGGAACGAGCAGTACTTC. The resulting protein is CASSPDRNEQYF.